These 17 T cell receptor beta chains were all obtained from the same sample, sequenced in a study of cytomegalovirus exposure and HLA in healthy donors. PCR used 60 Vbeta primers and 13 Jbeta primers. TCRdb's table, derived via immunoSEQ multiplex PCR, lists solely in-frame clones and lacks some. In the table there are 99,000 or so clones, 76% of which are singletons. Specimen: PBMCs. Every receptor here comes from a man between 35 and 55 years old in good health and CMV-seropositive.

The V gene is TRBV11-3, the J gene TRBJ2-7; 7 nucleotides agree with TRBD1. With V trimmed by 4 bases and J by 3 bases, 3 bases remained unmatched. Germline V gene sequence: CDR1 SGHNT, CDR2 YENEEA. This CDR3 contains 13 residues. The CDR3, as DNA: TGTGCCAGCAGCTCCGGGACAGACTACGAGCAGTACTTC. Protein: CASSSGTDYEQYF.

The J gene is TRBJ2-1, the V gene TRBV28; 7 nucleotides line up with TRBD2. CDR3 length: 15 residues. The ends lost 7 bases at V and 0 bases at J; junction bases unmatched: 6. CDR1 MDHEN and CDR2 SYDVKM come from the germline V gene. CDR3 DNA: TGTGCCAGCAAAACCGGGGGGAGCTCCTACAATGAGCAGTTCTTC. Protein sequence: CASKTGGSSYNEQFF.

The chain joins TRBV18 to TRBJ1-5; no clear D gene. Germline V lookup: CDR1 KGHSH, CDR2 LQKENI. V lost 3 bases to trimming and J lost 4 bases, with 13 bases between them. The CDR3 has 15 residues. This CDR3 reads CASSPYQAGNQPQHF. DNA for the CDR3: TGTGCCAGCTCACCTTATCAGGCGGGTAATCAGCCCCAGCATTTT.

CDR3 coding DNA: TGTGCCAGCAGCCGACCGGGGGCACCGGGACTAGCGGGAGTCTCCTACGAGCAGTACTTC. It specifies CASSRPGAPGLAGVSYEQYF. The chain is built from TRBV11-3 and TRBJ2-7, with TRBD2 matching over 14 bases. CDR1 is SGHNT, CDR2 YENEEA, per germline. Unmatched junction bases numbered 15, after V lost 5 bases and J lost 0 bases. This CDR3 spans 20 amino acids.

The genes are TRBV5-4 and TRBJ2-5; 11 bases fit TRBD1. This CDR3 is 17 amino acids long. Germline V gives CDR1 SGHNT, CDR2 YYREEE (reference sequence). V shed 2 bases and J 4 bases; nucleotides not matched to a gene: 10. CDR3 sequence reads: CASSFQRPGQGVETQYF. The CDR3 DNA sequence: TGTGCCAGCAGCTTCCAACGACCGGGACAGGGGGTAGAGACCCAGTACTTC.

V gene TRBV5-6 combines with J gene TRBJ2-1, with a weak D call TRBD2 (5 bases). Germline assignment: CDR1 SGHDT and CDR2 YYEEEE. CDR3 length: 15 residues. V was cut by 3 bases and J by 3 bases, with 13 bases left in between. CDR3 DNA: TGTGCCAGCAGCTCGGACTCAGCCGTCTACAATGAGCAGTTCTTC. Translation gives CASSSDSAVYNEQFF. The full variable domain, its missing parts supplied by reference TRBV5-6 and TRBJ2-1, is DAGVTQSPTHLIKTRGQQVTLRCSPKSGHDTVSWYQQALGQGPQFIFQYYEEEERQRGNFPDRFSGHQFPNYSSELNVNALLLGDSALYLCASSSDSAVYNEQFFGPGTRLTVL.

This clone was counted only a few times. This chain joins TRBV7-9 and TRBJ1-3; D not resolved. The CDR3 contains 15 residues. Germline V CDR1 and CDR2: SEHNR, FQNEAQ (reference sequence). V was clipped by 2 bases and J by 0 bases, with 8 bases between them. For the CDR3, the DNA is TGTGCCAGCAGCTTAAAAAAGAGCTCTGGAAACACCATATATTTT. It is translated as CASSLKKSSGNTIYF.

V gene TRBV7-6 combines with J gene TRBJ2-7; TRBD1 matches at 7 bases. The CDR3 runs to 14 residues. The germline V gene has CDR1 SGHVS and CDR2 FNYEAQ. J was trimmed by 3 bases and V by 4 bases; bases with no gene match: 6. CDR3 sequence reads: CASSSQQGLYEQYF. As DNA, the CDR3 is TGTGCCAGCAGCTCCCAACAGGGGCTCTACGAGCAGTACTTC.

The rearrangement joins TRBV7-9 to TRBJ1-5; 9 positions agree with TRBD1. The CDR3 runs to 13 residues. V shed 0 bases, J shed 10 bases, and the junction held 1 base outside the gene matches. CDR1 and CDR2 from the germline V gene are SEHNR and FQNEAQ (reference sequence). The CDR3 bases are TGTGCCAGCAGCTTAGCGGGACAGGGTCCCCAGCATTTT. Its protein is CASSLAGQGPQHF.

In the case of this clone: The conserved phenylalanine or tryptophan normally closing the CDR3 is absent here, so this likely arose from a read error. The chain employs TRBV28 and TRBJ1-2, with 7 bases that match TRBD1. V was clipped by 1 base and J by 4 bases; unmatched bases: 3. CDR3 size: 14 residues. Germline V gene data show CDR1 as MDHEN and CDR2 as SYDVKM. In nucleotides, the CDR3 is TGTGCCAGCAGTTTATCGGACAGGACCTATGGCTACACCCTC. As protein: CASSLSDRTYGYTL.

This clone was recorded only once. This chain connects TRBV27 to TRBJ2-3; 11 nucleotides line up with TRBD2. J gave up 3 bases and V 5 bases, and 4 bases lay outside the gene matches. Germline V CDR1 and CDR2: MNHEY, SMNVEV (reference sequence). This CDR3 comprises 15 residues. Written as DNA, the CDR3 is TGTGCCAGCAGTCCTGTAGCGGGGGGGACAGATACGCAGTATTTT. As protein: CASSPVAGGTDTQYF.

The chain uses TRBV7-8 and TRBJ2-7; tentatively, D is TRBD2 (6 bases). The CDR3 covers 15 residues. Germline V gene sequence: CDR1 SGHVS, CDR2 FQNEAQ. With 7 bases removed from V and 2 bases from J, the gap between germline ends came to 18 bases. The chain's CDR3 is CASTRFGGPAYEQYF. The CDR3 DNA is TGTGCCAGCACCCGATTTGGAGGGCCCGCCTACGAGCAGTACTTC.

J is TRBJ2-5 and V is TRBV6-5, with D unresolved. The V gene's germline CDR1 is MNHEY and CDR2 SVGAGI. The CDR3 spans 11 residues. Trimming left V 6 bases short and J 5 bases short, with 7 bases between. CDR3 nucleotides: TGTGCCAGCAGATACCGGGAGACCCAGTACTTC. Protein: CASRYRETQYF.

This clone was seen once. The CDR3 DNA is TGTGCCAGCAGGCCCGTGGGACAGGGCAAATATACGCAGTATTTT. Translation gives CASRPVGQGKYTQYF. V gene TRBV2 combines with J gene TRBJ2-3, with 9 bases fitting TRBD1. The CDR3 consists of 15 residues. The J segment lost 7 bases and the V segment lost 6 bases, leaving 11 bases of the junction unmatched. The germline V gene encodes CDR1 SNHLY and CDR2 FYNNEI.

V is TRBV2 and J is TRBJ1-5, with TRBD1 matching 10 bases. The CDR3 runs 15 residues. The germline V gene encodes CDR1 SNHLY and CDR2 FYNNEI. Trimming removed 5 bases from V and 4 bases from J; junction bases left unmatched: 5. The CDR3 DNA is TGTGCCAGCAGTCTGACAGGGGGCGGGAATCAGCCCCAGCATTTT. Translating gives CASSLTGGGNQPQHF.

V and J are TRBV29-1 and TRBJ2-7; 11 bases map to TRBD1. Germline trimming cut 1 base from V and 2 bases from J; bases unmatched to any gene: 1. Germline-derived CDR1 and CDR2 are SQVTM and ANQGSEA. The CDR3 sequence is 14 residues long. CDR3 sequence: CSVEGGQGAYEQYF. Here the CDR3 DNA reads TGCAGCGTTGAAGGGGGACAGGGGGCCTACGAGCAGTACTTC.

This rearrangement joins TRBV7-2 to TRBJ2-7; TRBD2 agrees at 14 bases. CDR3 length equals 15 residues. Germline assignment: CDR1 SGHTA and CDR2 FQGNSA. J lost 7 bases, V lost 5 bases, and 7 bases had no gene match. The CDR3 DNA sequence: TGTGCCAGCAGCCCGACTAGCGGGGGGGCCATGGAGCAGTACTTC. This codes for CASSPTSGGAMEQYF.